Listed here are 31 T cell receptor beta chains from one sample, sequenced in a study of beta chain features in type 1 diabetes (dated by TCRdb to 2016 to 2019). Broader findings and caveats from the paper: Type 1 diabetes patients showed a moderate but significant shortening of TCRB CDR3 length in all four CD4+ subsets.

For these receptors, no antigen is known. Libraries were constructed by the immunoSEQ multiplex PCR assay. All of the isolated RNA was reverse transcribed with the High Capacity cDNA Reverse Transcription Kit, so expressed TCRB transcripts were sequenced. The table was pulled from immuneACCESS by TCRdb, which kept in-frame rearrangements only. Such tables lose some clones; where checked, under half of the loss comes from unresolved V genes, and the rest has no known cause. In all, the sample holds about 140,000 clones, and about an eighth of those were seen once. Roughly 1.4% of the sample rests with the top ten. The sequencing sample was made of central memory CD4+ T cells from blood. These receptors all come from a man between 18 and 29 years old with type 1 diabetes.

The sample holds a few counts of this clone. The CDR3 sequence: CASSYGRNYNEQFF. As DNA, the CDR3 is TGTGCCAGCAGTTACGGGCGGAACTACAATGAGCAGTTCTTC. This sequence joins TRBV6-6 and TRBJ2-1; D ambiguous. The V end was cut by 2 bases, the J end by 3 bases, with 8 bases between. Germline V CDR1 and CDR2: MNHNY, SVGAGI (reference sequence). The CDR3 totals 14 residues.

Only a few counts were recorded for this clone. J is TRBJ1-2 and V is TRBV18; 11 bases are a match to TRBD1. Trimming removed 2 bases from V and 4 bases from J; junction bases left unmatched: 6. Germline assignment: CDR1 KGHSH and CDR2 LQKENI. The CDR3 loop spans 16 amino acids. In DNA form, the CDR3 reads TGTGCCAGCTCACCAGAGGTTGGGACAGGGGGCTATGGCTACACCTTC. Amino acid sequence: CASSPEVGTGGYGYTF.

This chain links TRBV6-6 with TRBJ1-4; 8 bases fit TRBD1. CDR3 size: 13 residues. CDR1 MNHNY and CDR2 SVGAGI come from the germline V gene (reference sequence). Trimming cost V 7 bases and J 7 bases; bases outside gene matches: 5. The CDR3 nucleotides read TGTGCCAGCATGCGACAGGGGCCTGAAAAACTGTTTTTT. Translation: CASMRQGPEKLFF.

The chain joins TRBV6-5 to TRBJ2-3, with D unresolved. Per germline, CDR1 MNHEY and CDR2 SVGAGI. The V end lost 6 bases, the J end lost 4 bases, and 11 bases lay between the germline ends. The CDR3 is 13 amino acids. CDR3: CASSFPSPDTQYF. The CDR3 coding sequence is TGTGCCAGCAGCTTCCCCAGCCCAGATACGCAGTATTTT.

This clone was observed a few times. The chain recombines TRBV18 with TRBJ2-5; no reliable D call. This CDR3 has 14 residues. Germline V lookup: CDR1 KGHSH, CDR2 LQKENI. Deletions cut 0 bases from V and 5 bases from J, with 10 bases between. This CDR3 reads CASSPPLLRETQYF. The CDR3 region has the DNA TGTGCCAGCTCACCACCGTTGCTCCGGGAGACCCAGTACTTC.

This clone was recorded a few times. The chain has TRBV25-1 and TRBJ1-6; the D gene is possibly TRBD1 (5 bases). Deletions cut 3 bases from V and 9 bases from J, with 12 bases between. CDR3 length equals 14 residues. CDR1 is MGHDK, CDR2 SYGVNS, per germline. This CDR3 is CASSDAGSTSPLHF. The CDR3 DNA is TGTGCCAGCAGTGACGCAGGGTCGACTTCACCCCTCCACTTT.

This clone was found many times. The chain is built from TRBV6-6 and TRBJ2-1; D is uncertain. Trimming took off 5 bases at V and 5 bases at J, with 4 bases between the two ends. Germline V lookup: CDR1 MNHNY, CDR2 SVGAGI (reference sequence). CDR3 length equals 11 residues. The CDR3 coding sequence is TGTGCCAGCAGTAAGAACAATGAGCAGTTCTTC. This translates into CASSKNNEQFF.

This clone came up a few times. The CDR3, as DNA: TGTGCCAGCAGTGAAGCTAGCAGATCAGATACGCAGTATTTT. It codes for CASSEASRSDTQYF. This rearrangement joins TRBV6-1 to TRBJ2-3, with no clear D. Between the trimmed V and J ends, which lost 0 bases and 4 bases, there was a span of 8 bases. Germline loops: CDR1 MNHNS, CDR2 SASEGT. This CDR3 region has 14 residues.

The V gene is TRBV25-1, the J gene TRBJ2-7; D is uncertain. The CDR3 loop spans 12 amino acids. V gave up 3 bases and J gave up 6 bases, with 9 bases separating them. The germline gives CDR1 MGHDK, CDR2 SYGVNS. The CDR3 loop reads CASSEVTSEQYF. In nucleotides, the CDR3 is TGTGCCAGCAGTGAGGTTACAAGCGAGCAGTACTTC.

This clone turned up a few times. The V gene is TRBV29-1, the J gene TRBJ1-5; D is possibly TRBD1 (5 bases). Between the trimmed V and J ends, which lost 4 bases and 5 bases, there was a span of 18 bases. The CDR3 consists of 15 residues. Germline CDR1 reads SQVTM; CDR2 reads ANQGSEA. CDR3 DNA: TGCAGCGTTGGGGACGGGCCTCGGGCCGATCAGCCCCAGCATTTT. It encodes CSVGDGPRADQPQHF.

Only a few counts were recorded for this clone. The DNA of the CDR3 is TGTGCCAGCAGCTTGTTGGCAGCTTTAGATACGCAGTATTTT. It codes for CASSLLAALDTQYF. The rearrangement joins TRBV5-6 to TRBJ2-3, with D unresolved. Germline V gives CDR1 SGHDT, CDR2 YYEEEE. The CDR3 sequence is 14 residues long. V was pared by 1 base and J by 5 bases, with 11 bases between.

This clone was seen a few times. The chain carries TRBV5-1 and TRBJ2-1; 10 bases agree with TRBD1. The CDR3 totals 15 residues. Unmatched junction bases numbered 8, after V lost 3 bases and J lost 8 bases. Germline CDR1 is SGHRS and CDR2 is YFSETQ. CDR3 sequence (DNA): TGCGCCAGCAGCTCCGGGACAGGGGTAGTCGATGAGCAGTTCTTC. It specifies CASSSGTGVVDEQFF.

This clone has a handful of counts. The V call is TRBV7-2, the J call TRBJ1-5; D unclear. Per the germline V gene, CDR1 is SGHTA and CDR2 is FQGNSA. With 2 bases removed from V and 6 bases from J, the gap between germline ends came to 8 bases. This CDR3 contains 13 residues. In DNA form, the CDR3 reads TGTGCCAGCAGCTTAAGTGTGTCTCAGCCCCAGCATTTT. Its translation is CASSLSVSQPQHF.

The gene calls are TRBV2 and TRBJ1-5; no firm D call. The V gene lost 2 bases and the J gene lost 0 bases, with 5 bases spanning the gap. The germline V gene has CDR1 SNHLY and CDR2 FYNNEI. CDR3 length: 14 amino acids. Written as DNA, the CDR3 is TGTGCCAGCAGTGAAAACAATAGCAATCAGCCCCAGCATTTT. Translating it yields CASSENNSNQPQHF.

Only a few counts were recorded for this clone. CDR3 DNA sequence: TGTGCCTGGAGCCGGGGGCAGGGTATCACAGATACGCAGTATTTT. Protein sequence: CAWSRGQGITDTQYF. The chain joins TRBV30 to TRBJ2-3, with D perhaps TRBD1 or TRBD2 (6 bases each). V gave up 3 bases and J gave up 2 bases, with 15 bases separating them. This CDR3 region has 15 residues. Germline CDR1 reads GTSNPN; CDR2 reads SVGIG (reference sequence).

The rearrangement links TRBV19 to TRBJ2-1; 16 bases match TRBD2. This CDR3 contains 18 residues. V trimming: 6 bases; J trimming: 8 bases; junction bases outside the gene matches: 13. Per the germline V gene, CDR1 is LNHDA and CDR2 is SQIVND (reference sequence). Here the CDR3 DNA reads TGTGCCAGTAGCTCCGGGACTAGCGGGGGGGCACCAAACCATGAGCAGTTCTTC. The encoded protein is CASSSGTSGGAPNHEQFF.

This chain joins TRBV2 and TRBJ2-3; no clear D gene. Trimming left V 0 bases short and J 0 bases short, with 7 bases between. The CDR3 length is 15 residues. Germline lookup yields CDR1 SNHLY and CDR2 FYNNEI. In nucleotides, the CDR3 is TGTGCCAGCAGTGAAGCGCAAACTAGCACAGATACGCAGTATTTT. Translating gives CASSEAQTSTDTQYF.

This clone was counted a few times. The rearrangement uses TRBV12-5 and TRBJ2-3; tentatively, D is TRBD1 (6 bases). CDR3 length: 15 amino acids. The germline V gene has CDR1 LGHNT and CDR2 FRNRAP. V lost 1 base and J lost 1, with 9 bases in between. The chain's CDR3 is CASGLGRGGTDTQYF. In nucleotides, the CDR3 is TGTGCTAGTGGTTTGGGCAGGGGAGGCACAGATACGCAGTATTTT.

This clone has only a few counts. The rearrangement joins TRBV15 to TRBJ2-1, with D possibly matching TRBD2 (5 bases). CDR3 length equals 13 residues. V was clipped by 6 bases and J by 5 bases, with 11 bases between them. CDR1 is LNHNV, CDR2 YYDKDF, per germline (reference sequence). CDR3 amino acids: CATSDYGDNEQFF. CDR3 in DNA: TGTGCCACCAGTGACTACGGGGACAATGAGCAGTTCTTC.

The V gene is TRBV11-2, the J gene TRBJ2-3; D not resolved. The ends were cut back, 5 bases at V and 2 bases at J, with 14 bases in the middle. Germline CDR1 reads SGHAT; CDR2 reads FQNNGV. There are 15 residues in the CDR3. The CDR3 DNA reads as TGTGCCAGCAGCCGTGACGGTTCAAACACAGATACGCAGTATTTT. Protein product: CASSRDGSNTDTQYF.

This clone turned up a few times. CDR3 DNA: TGTGCCAGCATGAGGATTGGCTACACCTTC. This codes for CASMRIGYTF. This chain uses TRBV2 with TRBJ1-2, with D uncertain. The germline V gene has CDR1 SNHLY and CDR2 FYNNEI. This CDR3 region has 10 residues. Trimming removed 7 bases from V and 7 bases from J, with 7 bases in between.

This CDR3 is CASSPPGQEIEKLFF. DNA of the CDR3: TGTGCCAGCAGTCCCCCCGGACAGGAGATTGAAAAACTGTTTTTT. The chain carries TRBV27 and TRBJ1-4, with TRBD1 identical over 7 bases. V was clipped by 5 bases and J by 7 bases; unmatched bases: 10. This CDR3 comprises 15 residues. The germline V gene encodes CDR1 MNHEY and CDR2 SMNVEV (reference sequence).

This clone was seen repeatedly, ten times or more. This chain joins TRBV5-4 and TRBJ2-1; TRBD2 aligns across 8 bases. The V and J ends lost 0 bases and 9 bases, in that order; junction bases with no gene match: 2. This CDR3 is built from 13 residues. CDR1 and CDR2 (germline): SGHNT, YYREEE (reference sequence). Here the CDR3 reads CASSLGTSSEQFF. CDR3 nucleotide sequence: TGTGCCAGCAGCTTGGGGACTAGCAGTGAGCAGTTCTTC. Combining the CDR3 with reference TRBV5-4 and TRBJ2-1 gives the whole variable domain ETGVTQSPTHLIKTRGQQVTLRCSSQSGHNTVSWYQQALGQGPQFIFQYYREEENGRGNFPPRFSGLQFPNYSSELNVNALELDDSALYLCASSLGTSSEQFFGPGTRLTVL.

This clone was picked up a small number of times. The chain employs TRBV11-3 and TRBJ2-3; 7 positions match TRBD2. There are 13 residues in the CDR3. Germline values: CDR1 SGHNT, CDR2 YENEEA. The junction had 5 bases not matched to a gene; V was cut back by 7 bases and J by 4 bases. The CDR3 reads CASTPAGADTQYF. The CDR3, as DNA: TGTGCCAGCACCCCTGCGGGGGCAGATACGCAGTATTTT.

The chain couples TRBV4-2 to TRBJ1-2, with D hard to call. Germline V gives CDR1 LGHNA, CDR2 YNFKEQ. The CDR3 is 14 amino acids. V was pared by 0 bases and J by 4 bases, with 9 bases between. The DNA of the CDR3 is TGTGCCAGCAGCCAAGAAGGGTTCGCCTATGGCTACACCTTC. Translating it yields CASSQEGFAYGYTF.

This clone showed up just a few times. The rearrangement links TRBV9 to TRBJ1-2; D gene uncertain. The germline V and J ends were trimmed by 0 bases and 4 bases, with 7 bases remaining between them. Germline loops: CDR1 SGDLS, CDR2 YYNGEE. This CDR3 comprises 13 residues. Written as DNA, the CDR3 is TGTGCCAGCAGCGTAGGGGGTCCCTATGGCTACACCTTC. This encodes CASSVGGPYGYTF.

This sequence joins TRBV14 and TRBJ2-2, with 7 bases aligning to TRBD2. V lost 4 bases and J lost 0; bases outside the gene matches: 2. Germline lookup yields CDR1 SGHDN and CDR2 FVKESK. The CDR3 consists of 15 residues. The CDR3 DNA follows: TGTGCCAGCAGCCGGGACTACCCGAACACCGGGGAGCTGTTTTTT. It codes for CASSRDYPNTGELFF.

This clone came up a few times. This rearrangement joins TRBV6-5 to TRBJ1-6; D may be TRBD1 (5 bases). Germline V CDR1 and CDR2: MNHEY, SVGAGI. The CDR3 covers 16 residues. Trimming took off 0 bases at V and 6 bases at J, with 12 bases between the two ends. The chain's CDR3 is CASSYSGQSANSPLHF. The CDR3 nucleotides are TGTGCCAGCAGTTACTCGGGGCAGTCGGCTAATTCACCCCTCCACTTT.

The chain recombines TRBV6-1 with TRBJ2-1; tentatively, D is TRBD2 (6 bases). The V gene lost 4 bases and the J gene lost 3 bases, with 19 bases spanning the gap. The germline V gene encodes CDR1 MNHNS and CDR2 SASEGT. This CDR3 is 17 amino acids long. CDR3 coding DNA: TGTGCCAGCAGTGCCCACTCCGGGACTGGAGGCTACAATGAGCAGTTCTTC. Its translation is CASSAHSGTGGYNEQFF.

A few counts support this clone. The rearrangement links TRBV2 to TRBJ1-4, with TRBD1 matching over 11 bases. The CDR3 has 14 residues. Trimming took 8 bases from V and 8 from J; bases not matched to a gene: 7. Germline CDR1 SNHLY, CDR2 FYNNEI. As DNA, the CDR3 is TGTGCCAGCCGGACAGGGGGCGAGGTCGAAAAACTGTTTTTT. Amino acids: CASRTGGEVEKLFF.

Comments on this clone: Other DNA sequences in the sample encode the same CDR3. V gene TRBV5-1 combines with J gene TRBJ2-7; 7 positions match TRBD1. V lost 2 bases, J lost 2 bases, and 4 bases stayed unmatched. This CDR3 has 14 residues. CDR1 and CDR2 from the germline V gene are SGHRS and YFSETQ. The CDR3 nucleotides are TGCGCCAGCAGCTTACAGGGGCCCCCCTACGAGCAGTACTTC. As protein: CASSLQGPPYEQYF. The full variable domain, rest sourced from reference TRBV5-1 and TRBJ2-7, is KAGVTQTPRYLIKTRGQQVTLSCSPISGHRSVSWYQQTPGQGLQFLFEYFSETQRNKGNFPGRFSGRQFSNSRSEMNVSTLELGDSALYLCASSLQGPPYEQYFGPGTRLTVT.